This is a list of T cell receptor beta chains from one sample in a study of OX40 agonist ivuxolimab in advanced cancers. TCRdb's copy holds only in-frame clones and misses some; the assay was immunoSEQ multiplex PCR. The table records approximately 80,000 clones, roughly 94% of them present only once. Sequenced here: CD4+ or CD8+ T cells sorted from blood, sampled in a trial of the OX40 agonist ivuxolimab. The receptors originated from an adult with an advanced solid tumor such as melanoma, head and neck, liver or kidney cancer. Each CDR3 is given with its conserved first and last residue. The D gene is left open where the match is weak. Expanded clones are given a class, and other clones once, few, many or no size at all.

V gene	J gene	D gene	clone size	CDR3 protein	CDR3 DNA
TRBV27	TRBJ2-7	TRBD1	.	CASSGTGSAYEQYF	TGTGCCAGCAGTGGGACAGGGAGTGCCTACGAGCAGTACTTC
TRBV7-3	TRBJ2-3	TRBD2	.	CASSLLAADTQYF	TGTGCCAGCAGCTTACTAGCGGCGGATACGCAGTATTTT
TRBV6-6	TRBJ2-1	TRBD2	.	CASKAAGTKGEQFF	TGTGCCAGCAAAGCCGCCGGGACTAAGGGTGAGCAGTTCTTC
TRBV6-1	TRBJ1-5	.	.	CASSEVGPNQPQHF	TGTGCCAGCAGTGAAGTGGGGCCCAATCAGCCCCAGCATTTT
TRBV7-8	TRBJ2-7	.	.	CASTPGHYYEQYF	TGTGCCAGCACTCCGGGACATTACTACGAGCAGTACTTC
TRBV7-3	TRBJ1-3	.	.	CASSPEGSGNTIYF	TGTGCCAGCAGCCCCGAGGGCTCTGGAAACACCATATATTTT
TRBV6-5	TRBJ1-3	.	once	CATLRGNTIYF	TGTGCCACCCTTCGCGGAAACACCATATATTTT
TRBV15	TRBJ1-5	.	.	CATSRDPGQPQHF	TGTGCCACCAGCAGAGATCCAGGGCAGCCCCAGCATTTT
TRBV9	TRBJ2-7	.	.	CASSVAASAYEQYF	TGTGCCAGCAGCGTAGCGGCTAGCGCTTACGAGCAGTACTTC
TRBV28	TRBJ1-1	TRBD1	.	CASSLSPDRLNTEAFF	TGTGCCAGCAGTTTATCCCCGGACAGGCTCAACACTGAAGCTTTCTTT
TRBV23-1	TRBJ2-7	TRBD1	.	CASSPMGQGGLFEQYF	TGCGCCAGCAGCCCCATGGGACAGGGAGGGCTTTTCGAGCAGTACTTC
TRBV6-4	TRBJ2-2	.	.	CATAFNGGIGELFF	TGTGCCACCGCCTTTAATGGCGGGATCGGGGAGCTGTTTTTT
TRBV29-1	TRBJ2-1	TRBD2	.	CSVASIAGSPNEQFF	TGCAGCGTTGCCTCCATAGCGGGTTCCCCCAATGAGCAGTTCTTC
TRBV7-9	TRBJ2-2	TRBD2	.	CASRLAGDPAGELFF	TGTGCCAGCAGACTAGCGGGGGACCCGGCCGGGGAGCTGTTTTTT
TRBV28	TRBJ2-3	TRBD2	.	CASTPGGGADTQYF	TGTGCCAGCACCCCGGGTGGGGGGGCAGATACGCAGTATTTT
TRBV9	TRBJ2-1	TRBD2	.	CASSVDGGSHSYNEQFF	TGTGCCAGCAGCGTAGATGGCGGGAGCCACTCCTACAATGAGCAGTTCTTC
TRBV18	TRBJ1-1	.	.	CASSPAEEMNTEAFF	TGTGCCAGCTCACCCGCCGAAGAAATGAACACTGAAGCTTTCTTT
TRBV6-5	TRBJ2-7	.	.	CASSLEDSDEQYF	TGTGCCAGCAGTTTAGAGGACAGTGACGAGCAGTACTTC
TRBV6-1	TRBJ1-1	.	.	CASSEYQGTAFF	TGTGCCAGCAGTGAATATCAGGGTACGGCTTTCTTT
TRBV7-9	TRBJ2-2	.	.	CASSQEGGPGELFF	TGTGCCAGCAGCCAAGAGGGGGGTCCCGGGGAGCTGTTTTTT
TRBV16	TRBJ2-5	.	.	CASSPQETQYF	TGTGCCAGCAGCCCCCAAGAGACCCAGTACTTC
TRBV7-9	TRBJ2-7	TRBD2	.	CASSRDYSYEQYF	TGTGCCAGCAGCCGGGACTACTCCTACGAGCAGTACTTC
TRBV27	TRBJ2-7	.	.	CASSLSQISYEQYF	TGTGCCAGCAGTTTATCACAGATCTCCTACGAGCAGTACTTC
TRBV19	TRBJ1-1	TRBD1	.	CASGQGNTEAFF	TGTGCCAGTGGACAGGGGAACACTGAAGCTTTCTTT
TRBV9	TRBJ2-5	.	.	CASSVGGRGETQYF	TGTGCCAGCAGCGTAGGGGGGCGGGGAGAGACCCAGTACTTC
TRBV6-5	TRBJ2-3	TRBD1	.	CASKFGTGDVDTQYF	TGTGCCAGCAAGTTCGGGACAGGGGATGTAGATACGCAGTATTTT
TRBV7-8	TRBJ2-7	.	medium-sized	CASSPYQGPSYEQYF	TGTGCCAGCAGCCCTTACCAGGGGCCCTCCTACGAGCAGTACTTC
TRBV27	TRBJ1-4	.	.	CASSYGGTEKLFF	TGTGCCAGCAGTTACGGAGGGACTGAAAAACTGTTTTTT
TRBV27	TRBJ2-5	.	.	CASSLGNVETQYF	TGTGCCAGCAGTTTAGGGAATGTCGAGACCCAGTACTTC
TRBV27	TRBJ1-2	.	.	CASSLTGTYGYTF	TGTGCCAGCAGTTTAACTGGGACGTATGGCTACACCTTC
TRBV27	TRBJ2-6	TRBD2	.	CASGTSGGSGANVLTF	TGTGCCAGCGGGACTAGCGGGGGCTCTGGGGCCAACGTCCTGACTTTC
TRBV5-1	TRBJ2-4	TRBD1	.	CASSAGQDLNIQYF	TGCGCCAGCAGCGCGGGACAGGACTTAAACATTCAGTACTTC
TRBV29-1	TRBJ2-1	TRBD2	.	CSVEGGDSYNEQFF	TGCAGCGTTGAGGGAGGGGACTCCTACAATGAGCAGTTCTTC
TRBV5-1	TRBJ1-1	.	.	CASKDQRSTEAFF	TGCGCCAGCAAGGATCAGAGATCCACTGAAGCTTTCTTT
TRBV12-5	TRBJ1-2	.	.	CASGLEGPGGGYTF	TGTGCTAGTGGCCTCGAAGGACCTGGGGGGGGCTACACCTTC
TRBV9	TRBJ1-1	.	.	CASSVEGTPGPNTEAFF	TGTGCCAGCAGCGTAGAGGGGACTCCGGGGCCGAACACTGAAGCTTTCTTT
TRBV7-9	TRBJ2-1	TRBD2	.	CASSQGTSDYNEQFF	TGTGCCAGCAGCCAAGGGACTAGCGACTACAATGAGCAGTTCTTC
TRBV2	TRBJ1-2	.	.	CASRNGRGERNGYTF	TGTGCCAGCAGGAATGGTAGGGGGGAAAGAAATGGCTACACCTTC
TRBV2	TRBJ1-1	TRBD1	.	CASSTDRDYVLMNTEAFF	TGTGCCAGCAGTACAGACAGGGACTACGTATTGATGAACACTGAAGCTTTCTTT
TRBV5-4	TRBJ2-5	TRBD1	.	CASSLGQGLETQYF	TGTGCCAGCAGCTTGGGACAGGGATTAGAGACCCAGTACTTC
TRBV18	TRBJ2-2	.	once	CASSQAESNTGELFF	TGTGCCAGCTCACAAGCGGAGTCGAACACCGGGGAGCTGTTTTTT
TRBV28	TRBJ2-7	TRBD2	.	CASIGTSSYEQYF	TGTGCCAGCATTGGGACTAGCTCCTACGAGCAGTACTTC